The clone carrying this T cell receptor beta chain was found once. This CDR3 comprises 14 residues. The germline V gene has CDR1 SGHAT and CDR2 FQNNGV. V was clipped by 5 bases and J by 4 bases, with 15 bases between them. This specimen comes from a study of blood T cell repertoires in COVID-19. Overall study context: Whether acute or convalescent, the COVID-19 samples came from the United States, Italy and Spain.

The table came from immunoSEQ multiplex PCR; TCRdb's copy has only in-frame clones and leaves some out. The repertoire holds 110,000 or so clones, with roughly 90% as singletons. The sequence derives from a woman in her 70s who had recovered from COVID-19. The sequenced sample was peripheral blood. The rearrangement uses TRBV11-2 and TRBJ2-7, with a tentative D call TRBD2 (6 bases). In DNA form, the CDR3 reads TGTGCCAGCAGCCGCGGGGAAGGGGCATACGAGCAGTACTTC. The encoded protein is CASSRGEGAYEQYF.